This T cell receptor (beta chain) came from a study of shared clonotypes between healthy human individuals. Study-wide results and limits: Though the depth was large, rarefaction showed that sorted-subset sequencing was incomplete. The represented genetic and exposure-history diversity was limited by the small number of donors. Memory subsets had estimated richness that was generally smaller than that of naive subsets. Sampling used blood alone; tissue repertoires probably differ.

The naive CD8 fraction comprised CD45RO-negative cells positively selected for CCR7 and excluded terminally differentiated effector memory CD45RA+ cells. The CDR3 extends over 17 amino acids. Germline V lookup: CDR1 SGHVS, CDR2 FNYEAQ. Trimming removed 5 bases from V and 11 bases from J; junction bases left unmatched: 20. For this clone: Its specificity is not known.

Some clones are missing from TCRdb's copy, which holds only in-frame ones; the method was immunoSEQ multiplex PCR. The data show 560,000 or so clones, 96% seen once. Sequenced sample: naive CD8+ T cells sorted from blood. This chain links TRBV7-6 with TRBJ1-2, with TRBD1 matching 10 bases. This TCR came from a woman aged 25 to 39 in good health. The CDR3 DNA is TGTGCCAGCAGCAGAGGGACAGGGGAAAGGGTAGTGTCCGGTTACACCTTC. Translated: CASSRGTGERVVSGYTF.